The rows below give T cell receptor beta chains drawn from one sample of a study of cytotoxic CD8 clonotypes in ibrutinib-treated CLL. Sequencing was performed with immunoSEQ multiplex PCR; in TCRdb, only in-frame clones are kept and a portion is missing. This sample has 150,000 or so clones, with about 84% found just once. Sample: PBMCs, taken after 36 months of ibrutinib treatment. All receptors come from a human donor with chronic lymphocytic leukemia. Each CDR3 is given with its conserved first and last residue. D genes are given only for firm matches. The listing skips clone size in some rows; elsewhere it reads once, few, many or a size class.

V gene: TRBV28
clone size: .
D gene: TRBD1
CDR3 length: 15
J gene: TRBJ1-2
CDR3 protein: CASSLTGGQGDGYTF
CDR3 DNA: TGTGCCAGCAGCCTAACAGGGGGACAGGGGGATGGCTACACCTTC

V gene: TRBV5-5
clone size: .
D gene: .
CDR3 length: 16
J gene: TRBJ2-2
CDR3 protein: CASSLEAHPGTGELFF
CDR3 DNA: TGTGCCAGCAGCTTGGAGGCCCATCCGGGCACCGGGGAGCTGTTTTTT

V gene: TRBV10-1
clone size: .
D gene: TRBD2
CDR3 length: 13
J gene: TRBJ2-4
CDR3 protein: CASSDRSGNIQYF
CDR3 DNA: TGCGCCAGCAGTGACCGTAGCGGGAACATTCAGTACTTC

V gene: TRBV30
clone size: .
D gene: TRBD1
CDR3 length: 15
J gene: TRBJ1-6
CDR3 protein: CAWRPRDRDGSPLHF
CDR3 DNA: TGTGCCTGGAGGCCCCGGGACAGGGATGGCTCACCCCTCCACTTT

V gene: TRBV5-6
clone size: .
D gene: .
CDR3 length: 17
J gene: TRBJ2-1
CDR3 protein: CASSWGPAGLSYNEQFF
CDR3 DNA: TGTGCCAGCAGCTGGGGGCCGGCAGGCCTCTCCTACAATGAGCAGTTCTTC

V gene: TRBV18
clone size: .
D gene: .
CDR3 length: 17
J gene: TRBJ1-3
CDR3 protein: CASSLLTGESSGNTIYF
CDR3 DNA: TGTGCCAGCTCACTACTGACAGGCGAAAGCTCTGGAAACACCATATATTTT

V gene: TRBV5-1
clone size: once
D gene: .
CDR3 length: 13
J gene: TRBJ1-3
CDR3 protein: CASSLASGNTIYF
CDR3 DNA: TGCGCCAGCAGCTTAGCCTCTGGAAACACCATATATTTT

V gene: TRBV9
clone size: .
D gene: .
CDR3 length: 15
J gene: TRBJ2-1
CDR3 protein: CASSVEGRPMGEQFF
CDR3 DNA: TGTGCCAGCAGCGTAGAGGGTCGACCAATGGGTGAGCAGTTCTTC

V gene: TRBV13
clone size: medium-sized
D gene: .
CDR3 length: 12
J gene: TRBJ2-7
CDR3 protein: CASSGLGAEQYF
CDR3 DNA: TGTGCCAGCAGCGGCTTGGGGGCCGAGCAGTACTTC

V gene: TRBV9
clone size: .
D gene: .
CDR3 length: 13
J gene: TRBJ1-2
CDR3 protein: CASSVAGGAGYTF
CDR3 DNA: TGTGCCAGCAGCGTAGCAGGTGGGGCTGGCTACACCTTC

V gene: TRBV18
clone size: .
D gene: .
CDR3 length: 12
J gene: TRBJ2-1
CDR3 protein: CASSPPSNEQFF
CDR3 DNA: TGTGCCAGCTCACCACCTTCCAATGAGCAGTTCTTC

V gene: TRBV15
clone size: .
D gene: TRBD1
CDR3 length: 15
J gene: TRBJ1-1
CDR3 protein: CATSRGDRLNTEAFF
CDR3 DNA: TGTGCCACCAGCAGAGGGGACAGGCTGAACACTGAAGCTTTCTTT

V gene: TRBV10-3
clone size: .
D gene: .
CDR3 length: 13
J gene: TRBJ1-1
CDR3 protein: CATGPGSGTEAFF
CDR3 DNA: TGTGCCACAGGTCCAGGGTCGGGCACTGAAGCTTTCTTT

V gene: TRBV7-9
clone size: .
D gene: TRBD2
CDR3 length: 16
J gene: TRBJ2-5
CDR3 protein: CASRNTSGTRVETQYF
CDR3 DNA: TGTGCCAGCAGAAACACCTCCGGGACTAGGGTAGAGACCCAGTACTTC

V gene: TRBV7-3
clone size: .
D gene: TRBD2
CDR3 length: 17
J gene: TRBJ2-2
CDR3 protein: CASSLSLAGYTTGELFF
CDR3 DNA: TGTGCCAGCAGCTTAAGCCTAGCGGGATATACCACCGGGGAGCTGTTTTTT

V gene: TRBV10-3
clone size: .
D gene: .
CDR3 length: 13
J gene: TRBJ2-1
CDR3 protein: CAITEQGLDEQFF
CDR3 DNA: TGTGCCATCACCGAACAGGGTTTGGATGAGCAGTTCTTC

V gene: TRBV19
clone size: .
D gene: .
CDR3 length: 15
J gene: TRBJ1-5
CDR3 protein: CASSEDRRRGQPQHF
CDR3 DNA: TGTGCCAGTAGTGAAGACCGGCGGAGGGGTCAGCCCCAGCATTTT

V gene: TRBV5-1
clone size: .
D gene: .
CDR3 length: 13
J gene: TRBJ2-5
CDR3 protein: CASSLWSEETQYF
CDR3 DNA: TGCGCCAGCAGCTTGTGGTCAGAAGAGACCCAGTACTTC

V gene: TRBV5-1
clone size: many
D gene: TRBD1
CDR3 length: 14
J gene: TRBJ1-3
CDR3 protein: CASSPGQGGNTIYF
CDR3 DNA: TGCGCCAGCAGCCCGGGACAGGGAGGAAACACCATATATTTT

V gene: TRBV6-6
clone size: .
D gene: .
CDR3 length: 15
J gene: TRBJ1-5
CDR3 protein: CASSPRRGGIQPQHF
CDR3 DNA: TGTGCCAGCAGCCCCCGGCGAGGGGGGATTCAGCCCCAGCATTTT

V gene: TRBV7-6
clone size: .
D gene: .
CDR3 length: 15
J gene: TRBJ1-3
CDR3 protein: CASSKGTSVGNTIYF
CDR3 DNA: TGTGCCAGCAGCAAAGGGACATCCGTCGGAAACACCATATATTTT

V gene: TRBV11-3
clone size: .
D gene: TRBD1
CDR3 length: 18
J gene: TRBJ2-2
CDR3 protein: CASSLGGRDRVNPGELFF
CDR3 DNA: TGTGCCAGCAGCTTAGGAGGCCGGGACAGGGTGAATCCCGGGGAGCTGTTTTTT

V gene: TRBV5-6
clone size: .
D gene: .
CDR3 length: 15
J gene: TRBJ1-3
CDR3 protein: CASSLIWSSGNTIYF
CDR3 DNA: TGTGCCAGCAGCTTGATCTGGAGCTCTGGAAACACCATATATTTT

V gene: TRBV4-1
clone size: .
D gene: .
CDR3 length: 16
J gene: TRBJ2-6
CDR3 protein: CASSHPGRSGANVLTF
CDR3 DNA: TGCGCCAGCAGCCACCCAGGGAGGTCCGGGGCCAACGTCCTGACTTTC

V gene: TRBV18
clone size: .
D gene: .
CDR3 length: 16
J gene: TRBJ2-7
CDR3 protein: CASSPQPGGSSYEQYF
CDR3 DNA: TGTGCCAGCTCACCCCAGCCAGGAGGGAGCTCCTACGAGCAGTACTTC

V gene: TRBV4-1
clone size: few
D gene: TRBD1
CDR3 length: 14
J gene: TRBJ1-4
CDR3 protein: CASSQAQGSEKLFF
CDR3 DNA: TGCGCCAGCAGCCAAGCACAGGGGAGTGAAAAACTGTTTTTT

V gene: TRBV7-2
clone size: once
D gene: .
CDR3 length: 12
J gene: TRBJ2-5
CDR3 protein: CASSRFQETQYF
CDR3 DNA: TGTGCCAGCAGCCGCTTCCAAGAGACCCAGTACTTC

V gene: TRBV5-6
clone size: .
D gene: .
CDR3 length: 13
J gene: TRBJ2-5
CDR3 protein: CASSLAREETQYF
CDR3 DNA: TGTGCCAGCAGCTTGGCCAGGGAAGAGACCCAGTACTTC

V gene: TRBV7-9
clone size: few
D gene: .
CDR3 length: 15
J gene: TRBJ2-5
CDR3 protein: CASTHSRAPQETQYF
CDR3 DNA: TGTGCCAGCACCCACTCTCGGGCCCCACAAGAGACCCAGTACTTC

V gene: TRBV5-1
clone size: .
D gene: TRBD1
CDR3 length: 16
J gene: TRBJ1-6
CDR3 protein: CASSLILGGVGAPLHF
CDR3 DNA: TGCGCCAGCAGCCTTATATTAGGGGGCGTAGGGGCACCCCTCCACTTT

V gene: TRBV5-8
clone size: .
D gene: TRBD1
CDR3 length: 16
J gene: TRBJ2-1
CDR3 protein: CASSPTGASTVGEQFF
CDR3 DNA: TGTGCCAGCAGCCCCACAGGGGCATCGACGGTAGGGGAGCAGTTCTTC

V gene: TRBV5-6
clone size: .
D gene: .
CDR3 length: 14
J gene: TRBJ2-7
CDR3 protein: CASSLGAKNYEQYF
CDR3 DNA: TGTGCCAGCAGCTTGGGGGCCAAAAACTACGAGCAGTACTTC

V gene: TRBV18
clone size: .
D gene: .
CDR3 length: 14
J gene: TRBJ2-2
CDR3 protein: CASSPEGGTGELFF
CDR3 DNA: TGTGCCAGCTCACCAGAGGGGGGAACCGGGGAGCTGTTTTTT

V gene: TRBV21-1
clone size: .
D gene: .
CDR3 length: 12
J gene: TRBJ2-7
CDR3 protein: CASSIPVEEQYF
CDR3 DNA: TGTGCCAGCAGTATTCCCGTTGAAGAGCAGTACTTC

V gene: TRBV7-3
clone size: .
D gene: .
CDR3 length: 15
J gene: TRBJ1-2
CDR3 protein: CASSSQGPANYGYTF
CDR3 DNA: TGTGCCAGCAGCTCGCAGGGGCCAGCTAACTATGGCTACACCTTC

V gene: TRBV5-8
clone size: once
D gene: TRBD1
CDR3 length: 13
J gene: TRBJ2-1
CDR3 protein: CASSKNRGNEQFF
CDR3 DNA: TGTGCCAGCAGCAAAAACAGGGGTAATGAGCAGTTCTTC

V gene: TRBV27
clone size: .
D gene: TRBD1
CDR3 length: 14
J gene: TRBJ2-7
CDR3 protein: CASSAGTGWHEQYF
CDR3 DNA: TGTGCCAGCAGTGCCGGGACAGGGTGGCACGAGCAGTACTTC